Reported below is one T cell receptor (beta chain). This sample is part of a study of blood T cell repertoires in COVID-19. About the research overall: There were acute and convalescent COVID-19 samples, and they came from the United States, Italy and Spain. T cells, B-cell-depleted T cells, or PBMCs provided the cDNA or gDNA that served as material.

Per the original methods: Estimates of nucleated cell counts were drawn from the amplification of reference gene primers. The protocol was immunoSEQ multiplex PCR, while the TCRdb copy is restricted to in-frame clones and leaves out a portion. The V and J calls and clone size were taken over from that table, and D and trimming were inferred from the DNA. The sample lists over 150,000 clones; more than 75% were seen once. V was clipped by 0 bases and J by 2 bases, with 11 bases between them. CDR1 and CDR2 from the germline V gene are SGHNT and YYREEE (reference sequence). The CDR3 runs to 15 residues.

This rearrangement joins TRBV5-4 to TRBJ1-2, with D perhaps TRBD1 (6 bases). The sequenced sample was peripheral blood. The clonotype originates from a man between 45 and 60 years old who had recovered from COVID-19. CDR3 loop: CASSLATGKNYGYTF. The CDR3 bases are TGTGCCAGCAGCTTGGCCACAGGGAAAAACTATGGCTACACCTTC.